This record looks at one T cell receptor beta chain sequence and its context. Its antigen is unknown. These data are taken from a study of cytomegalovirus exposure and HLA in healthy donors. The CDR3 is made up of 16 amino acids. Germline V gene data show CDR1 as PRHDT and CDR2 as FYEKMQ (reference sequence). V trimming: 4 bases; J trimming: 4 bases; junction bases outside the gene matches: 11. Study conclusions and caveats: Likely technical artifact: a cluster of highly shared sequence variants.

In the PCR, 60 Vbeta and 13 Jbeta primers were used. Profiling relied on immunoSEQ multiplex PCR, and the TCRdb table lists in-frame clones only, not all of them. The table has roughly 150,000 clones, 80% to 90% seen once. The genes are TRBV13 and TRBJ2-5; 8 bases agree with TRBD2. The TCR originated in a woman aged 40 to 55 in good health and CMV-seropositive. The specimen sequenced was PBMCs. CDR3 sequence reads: CASSSHLEREGETQYF. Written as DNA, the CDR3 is TGTGCCAGCAGCTCCCACCTTGAACGGGAGGGAGAGACCCAGTACTTC.